The entry below describes one T cell receptor (beta chain). This specimen comes from a study of cytomegalovirus exposure and HLA in healthy donors. The PCR ran on 60 Vbeta and 13 Jbeta primers. Here immunoSEQ multiplex PCR was the method, and the copy in TCRdb shows in-frame clones only, minus some. The sample contains about 75,000 clones, roughly 86% of which appear only once. The germline V gene encodes CDR1 MGHRA and CDR2 YSYEKL. V was clipped by 6 bases and J by 0 bases, with 18 bases between them. The CDR3 spans 17 residues. J is TRBJ1-5 and V is TRBV4-1, with D perhaps TRBD1 (5 bases). The TCR originated in a man aged 18 to 30 in good health and CMV-seronegative. The specimen sequenced was PBMCs. The CDR3: CASRQRLGRYSNQPQHF. Here the CDR3 DNA reads TGCGCCAGCAGACAAAGGCTGGGGCGGTATAGCAATCAGCCCCAGCATTTT.